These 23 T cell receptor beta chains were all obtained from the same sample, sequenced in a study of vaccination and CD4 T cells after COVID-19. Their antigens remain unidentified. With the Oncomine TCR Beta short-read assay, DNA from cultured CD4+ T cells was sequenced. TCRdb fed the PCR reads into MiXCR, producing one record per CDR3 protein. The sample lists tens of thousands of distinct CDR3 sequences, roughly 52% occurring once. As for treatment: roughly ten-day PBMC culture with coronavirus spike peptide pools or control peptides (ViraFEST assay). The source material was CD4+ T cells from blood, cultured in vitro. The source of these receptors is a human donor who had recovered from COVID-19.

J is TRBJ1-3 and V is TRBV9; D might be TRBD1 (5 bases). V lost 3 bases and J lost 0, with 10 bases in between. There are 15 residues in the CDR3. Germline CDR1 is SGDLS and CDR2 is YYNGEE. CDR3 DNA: TGTGCCAGCAGCGCAGACAGCCACTCTGGAAACACCATATATTTT. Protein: CASSADSHSGNTIYF.

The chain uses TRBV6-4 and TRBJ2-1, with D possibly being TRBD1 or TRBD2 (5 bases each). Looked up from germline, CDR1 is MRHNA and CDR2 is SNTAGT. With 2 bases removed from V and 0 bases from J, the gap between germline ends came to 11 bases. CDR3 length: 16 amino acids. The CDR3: CASSDAPGRSYNEQFF. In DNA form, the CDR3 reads TGTGCCAGCAGTGACGCGCCGGGACGCTCCTACAATGAGCAGTTCTTC.

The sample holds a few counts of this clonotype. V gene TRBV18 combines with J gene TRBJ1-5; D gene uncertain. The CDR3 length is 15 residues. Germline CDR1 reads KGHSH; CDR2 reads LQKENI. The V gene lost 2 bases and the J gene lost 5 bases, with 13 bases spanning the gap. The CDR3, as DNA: TGTGCCAGCTCACCAGCCAGTCCAAGAGATCAGCCCCAGCATTTT. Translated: CASSPASPRDQPQHF. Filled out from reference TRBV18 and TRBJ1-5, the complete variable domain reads NAGVMQNPRHLVRRRGQEARLRCSPMKGHSHVYWYRQLPEEGLKFMVYLQKENIIDESGMPKERFSAEFPKEGPSILRIQQVVRGDSAAYFCASSPASPRDQPQHFGDGTRLSIL.

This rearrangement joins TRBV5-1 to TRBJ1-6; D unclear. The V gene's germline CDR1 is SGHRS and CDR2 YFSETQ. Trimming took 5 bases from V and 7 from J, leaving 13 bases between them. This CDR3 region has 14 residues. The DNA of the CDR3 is TGCGCCAGCAGGGGCGTAGAGGACAATTCACCCCTCCACTTT. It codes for CASRGVEDNSPLHF.

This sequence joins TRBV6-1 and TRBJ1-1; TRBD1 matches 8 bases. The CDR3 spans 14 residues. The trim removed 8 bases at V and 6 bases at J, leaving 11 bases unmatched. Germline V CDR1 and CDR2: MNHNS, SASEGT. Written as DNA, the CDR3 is TGTGCCAGCGGAGCGGACAGGGCGGGGGCTGAAGCTTTCTTT. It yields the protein CASGADRAGAEAFF.

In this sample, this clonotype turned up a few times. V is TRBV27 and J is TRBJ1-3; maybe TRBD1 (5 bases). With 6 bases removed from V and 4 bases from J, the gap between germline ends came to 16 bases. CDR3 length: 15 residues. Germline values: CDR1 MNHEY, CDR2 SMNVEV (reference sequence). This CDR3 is CASSPTLGTGNTIYF. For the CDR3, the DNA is TGTGCCAGCAGCCCTACTCTCGGGACGGGAAACACCATATATTTT.

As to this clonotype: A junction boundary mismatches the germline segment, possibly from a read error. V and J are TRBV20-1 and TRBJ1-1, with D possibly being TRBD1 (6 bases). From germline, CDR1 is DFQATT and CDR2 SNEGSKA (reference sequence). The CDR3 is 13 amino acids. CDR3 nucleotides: TGCAGTGGTAGAGGGGGGGGGAACACTGAAGCTTTCTTT. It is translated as CSGRGGGNTEAFF.

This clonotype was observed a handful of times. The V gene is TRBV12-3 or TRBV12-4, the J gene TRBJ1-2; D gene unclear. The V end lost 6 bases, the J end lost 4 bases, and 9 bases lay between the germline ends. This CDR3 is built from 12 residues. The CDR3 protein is CASRADVYGYTF. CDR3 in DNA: TGTGCCAGCAGGGCAGACGTCTATGGCTACACCTTC.

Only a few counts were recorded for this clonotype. The CDR3 reads CASSQRLAGNTGELFF. The CDR3 DNA reads as TGTGCCAGCAGCCAGAGACTAGCGGGGAACACCGGGGAGCTGTTTTTT. The rearrangement joins TRBV7-2 to TRBJ2-2; 10 nucleotides line up with TRBD2. The germline gives CDR1 SGHTA, CDR2 FQGNSA. The J segment lost 1 base and the V segment lost 5 bases, leaving 4 bases of the junction unmatched. This CDR3 comprises 16 residues.

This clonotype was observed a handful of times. The CDR3 loop is CASSITPRDSTEAFF. Written as DNA, the CDR3 is TGTGCCAGTAGTATCACCCCACGAGACAGCACTGAAGCTTTCTTT. The rearrangement links TRBV19 to TRBJ1-1; tentatively, D is TRBD1 (5 bases). Germline V CDR1 and CDR2: LNHDA, SQIVND (reference sequence). V was clipped by 3 bases and J by 4 bases, with 15 bases between them. The CDR3 spans 15 residues.

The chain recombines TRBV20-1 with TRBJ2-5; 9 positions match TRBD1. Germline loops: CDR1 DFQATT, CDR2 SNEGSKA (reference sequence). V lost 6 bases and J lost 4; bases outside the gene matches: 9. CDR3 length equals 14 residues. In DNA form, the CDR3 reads TGCAGTGCCAACGACAGGGGGATCCGAGAGACCCAGTACTTC. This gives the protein CSANDRGIRETQYF.

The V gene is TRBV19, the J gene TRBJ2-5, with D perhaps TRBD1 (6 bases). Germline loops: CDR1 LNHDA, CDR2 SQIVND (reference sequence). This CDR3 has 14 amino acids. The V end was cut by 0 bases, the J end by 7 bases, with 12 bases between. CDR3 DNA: TGTGCCAGTAGTATAGAACAGGGAAGTGTGACCCAGTACTTC. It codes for CASSIEQGSVTQYF. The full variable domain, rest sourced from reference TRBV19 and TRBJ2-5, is DGGITQSPKYLFRKEGQNVTLSCEQNLNHDAMYWYRQDPGQGLRLIYYSQIVNDFQKGDIAEGYSVSREKKESFPLTVTSAQKNPTAFYLCASSIEQGSVTQYFGPGTRLLVL.

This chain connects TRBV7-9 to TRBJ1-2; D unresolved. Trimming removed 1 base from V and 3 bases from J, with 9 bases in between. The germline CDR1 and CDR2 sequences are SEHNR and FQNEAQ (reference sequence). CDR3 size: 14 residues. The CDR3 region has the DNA TGTGCCAGCAGCTTAGGAGGGTCCGACTATGGCTACACCTTC. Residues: CASSLGGSDYGYTF.

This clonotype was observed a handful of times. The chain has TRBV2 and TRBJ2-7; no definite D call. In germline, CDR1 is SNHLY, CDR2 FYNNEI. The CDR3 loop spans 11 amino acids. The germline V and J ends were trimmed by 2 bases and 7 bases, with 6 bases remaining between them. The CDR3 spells CASSEWQEQYF. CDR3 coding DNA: TGTGCCAGCAGTGAATGGCAGGAGCAGTACTTC.

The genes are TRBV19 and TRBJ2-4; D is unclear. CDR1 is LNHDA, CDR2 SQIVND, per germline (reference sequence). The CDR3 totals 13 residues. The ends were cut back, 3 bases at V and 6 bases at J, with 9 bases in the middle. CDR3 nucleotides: TGTGCCAGTAGTATCTCCAGCTTAAACATTCAGTACTTC. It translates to CASSISSLNIQYF.

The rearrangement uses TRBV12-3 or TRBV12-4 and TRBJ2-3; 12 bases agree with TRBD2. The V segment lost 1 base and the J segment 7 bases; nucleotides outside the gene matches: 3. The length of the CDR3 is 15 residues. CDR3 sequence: CASSLETSGSHTQYF. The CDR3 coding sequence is TGTGCCAGCAGTTTAGAGACTAGCGGGAGTCATACGCAGTATTTT.

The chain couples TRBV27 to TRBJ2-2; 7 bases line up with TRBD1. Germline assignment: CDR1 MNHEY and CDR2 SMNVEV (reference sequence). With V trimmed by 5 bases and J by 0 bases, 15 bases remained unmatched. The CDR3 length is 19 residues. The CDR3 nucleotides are TGTGCCAGCAGTACCATGGGACAGTCTTTTTTCCCGAACACCGGGGAGCTGTTTTTT. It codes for CASSTMGQSFFPNTGELFF.

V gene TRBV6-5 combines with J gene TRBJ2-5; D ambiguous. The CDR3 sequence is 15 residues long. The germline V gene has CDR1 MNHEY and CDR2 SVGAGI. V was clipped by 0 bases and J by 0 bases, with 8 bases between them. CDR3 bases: TGTGCCAGCAGTTACTCGAGACCGAACCAAGAGACCCAGTACTTC. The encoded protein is CASSYSRPNQETQYF.

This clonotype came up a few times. The CDR3 reads CSALRTGSNEQFF. Written as DNA, the CDR3 is TGCAGTGCTCTGCGGACAGGCTCCAATGAGCAGTTCTTC. The chain recombines TRBV20-1 with TRBJ2-1; 7 bases match TRBD1. Germline lookup yields CDR1 DFQATT and CDR2 SNEGSKA (reference sequence). The CDR3 loop spans 13 amino acids. J was trimmed by 6 bases and V by 5 bases; bases with no gene match: 7.

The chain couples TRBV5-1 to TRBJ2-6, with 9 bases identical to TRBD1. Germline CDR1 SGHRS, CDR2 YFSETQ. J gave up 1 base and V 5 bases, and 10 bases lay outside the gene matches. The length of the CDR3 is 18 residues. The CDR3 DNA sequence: TGCGCCAGCAGACGACCGGGACAGGGACAATCTGGGGCCAACGTCCTGACTTTC. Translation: CASRRPGQGQSGANVLTF.

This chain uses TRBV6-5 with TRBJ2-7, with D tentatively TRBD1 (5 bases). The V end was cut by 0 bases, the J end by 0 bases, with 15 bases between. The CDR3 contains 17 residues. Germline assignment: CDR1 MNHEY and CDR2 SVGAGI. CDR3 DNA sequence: TGTGCCAGCAGTTACTCGAAGGCCAGGGCTAGCTCCTACGAGCAGTACTTC. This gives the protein CASSYSKARASSYEQYF.

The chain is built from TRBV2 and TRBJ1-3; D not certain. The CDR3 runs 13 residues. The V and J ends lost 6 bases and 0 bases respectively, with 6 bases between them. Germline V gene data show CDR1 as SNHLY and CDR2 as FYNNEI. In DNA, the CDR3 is TGTGCCAGCAGCAGCAACTCTGGAAACACCATATATTTT. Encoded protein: CASSSNSGNTIYF.

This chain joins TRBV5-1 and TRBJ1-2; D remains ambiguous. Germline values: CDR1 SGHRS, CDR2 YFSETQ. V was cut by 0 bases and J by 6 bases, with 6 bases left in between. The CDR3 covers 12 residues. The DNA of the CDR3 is TGCGCCAGCAGCTTGGTCGGGGATGGCTACACCTTC. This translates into CASSLVGDGYTF.